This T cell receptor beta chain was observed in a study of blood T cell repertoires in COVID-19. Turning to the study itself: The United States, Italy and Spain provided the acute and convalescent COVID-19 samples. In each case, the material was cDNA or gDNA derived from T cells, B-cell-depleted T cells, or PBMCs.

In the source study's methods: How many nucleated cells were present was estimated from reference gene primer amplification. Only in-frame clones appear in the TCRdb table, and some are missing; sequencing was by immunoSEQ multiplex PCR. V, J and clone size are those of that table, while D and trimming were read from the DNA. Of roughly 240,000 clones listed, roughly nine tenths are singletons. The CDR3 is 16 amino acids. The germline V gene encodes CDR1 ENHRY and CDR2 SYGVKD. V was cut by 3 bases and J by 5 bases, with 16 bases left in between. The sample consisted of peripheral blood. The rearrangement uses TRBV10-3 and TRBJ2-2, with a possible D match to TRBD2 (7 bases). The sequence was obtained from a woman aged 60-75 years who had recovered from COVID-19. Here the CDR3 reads CAISEEGGALTGELFF. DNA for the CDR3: TGTGCCATCAGTGAAGAGGGGGGGGCTCTGACCGGGGAGCTGTTTTTT.